Listed here is a single T cell receptor beta chain. CDR3 length equals 13 residues. The germline V gene encodes CDR1 SGHTA and CDR2 FQGNSA. With V trimmed by 4 bases and J by 2 bases, 1 base remained unmatched. This sample was included in a study of blood T cell repertoires in COVID-19. Study at large: COVID-19 samples, acute and convalescent, were from the United States, Italy and Spain.

Generated by immunoSEQ multiplex PCR, the TCRdb table keeps only in-frame clones and is missing some. The sample lists roughly 300,000 clones; around 86% were seen once. The sequenced sample consisted of peripheral blood. J is TRBJ1-2 and V is TRBV7-2; 7 nucleotides match TRBD1. This TCR was recovered from a woman aged 40 to 55 who had recovered from COVID-19. This CDR3 reads CASSWDSNYGYTF. CDR3 bases: TGTGCCAGCAGCTGGGACAGCAACTATGGCTACACCTTC.